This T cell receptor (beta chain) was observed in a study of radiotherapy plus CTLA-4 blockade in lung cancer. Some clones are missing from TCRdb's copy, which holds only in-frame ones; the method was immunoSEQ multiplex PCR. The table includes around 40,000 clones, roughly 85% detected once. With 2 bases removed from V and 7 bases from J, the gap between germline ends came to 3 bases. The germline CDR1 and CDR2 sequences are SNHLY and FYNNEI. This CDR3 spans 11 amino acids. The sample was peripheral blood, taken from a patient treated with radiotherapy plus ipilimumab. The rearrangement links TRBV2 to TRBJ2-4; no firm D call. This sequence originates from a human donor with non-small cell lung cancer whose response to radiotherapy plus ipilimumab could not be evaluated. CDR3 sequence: CASSEYNIQYF. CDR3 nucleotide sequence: TGTGCCAGCAGTGAATATAACATTCAGTACTTC.